The 3 T cell receptor beta chains in this list originate from one sample, sequenced in a study of T cell responses to AZD1222 COVID-19 vaccine. Sequencing was performed with immunoSEQ multiplex PCR; in TCRdb, only in-frame clones are kept and a portion is missing. This table holds 45,000 to 60,000 clones, about 89% found once. The sample in question was peripheral blood, obtained on day 0 of AZD1222 vaccination. These receptor sequences come from an adult in good health.

The genes are TRBV18 and TRBJ2-5; D gene unclear. The CDR3 totals 11 residues. V shed 6 bases and J shed 5 bases, with 7 bases lying between them. CDR1 is KGHSH, CDR2 LQKENI, per germline. The DNA of the CDR3 is TGTGCCAGCTCCGGTAGGGAGACCCAGTACTTC. This encodes CASSGRETQYF.

The genes are TRBV7-6 and TRBJ2-3; 12 nucleotides match TRBD2. Per germline, CDR1 SGHVS and CDR2 FNYEAQ. V lost 4 bases, J lost 3 bases, and 5 bases stayed unmatched. CDR3 length: 16 amino acids. This chain's CDR3 is CASSSTSGRGTDTQYF. The CDR3 coding sequence is TGTGCCAGCAGCTCGACTAGCGGGAGAGGTACAGATACGCAGTATTTT.

The V and J genes are TRBV6-5 and TRBJ2-2, with D unresolved. This CDR3 contains 13 residues. The germline V gene encodes CDR1 MNHEY and CDR2 SVGAGI. V shed 6 bases and J shed 0 bases, with 5 bases lying between them. The CDR3 bases are TGTGCCAGCAGGTTCACGAACACCGGGGAGCTGTTTTTT. Translation gives CASRFTNTGELFF.